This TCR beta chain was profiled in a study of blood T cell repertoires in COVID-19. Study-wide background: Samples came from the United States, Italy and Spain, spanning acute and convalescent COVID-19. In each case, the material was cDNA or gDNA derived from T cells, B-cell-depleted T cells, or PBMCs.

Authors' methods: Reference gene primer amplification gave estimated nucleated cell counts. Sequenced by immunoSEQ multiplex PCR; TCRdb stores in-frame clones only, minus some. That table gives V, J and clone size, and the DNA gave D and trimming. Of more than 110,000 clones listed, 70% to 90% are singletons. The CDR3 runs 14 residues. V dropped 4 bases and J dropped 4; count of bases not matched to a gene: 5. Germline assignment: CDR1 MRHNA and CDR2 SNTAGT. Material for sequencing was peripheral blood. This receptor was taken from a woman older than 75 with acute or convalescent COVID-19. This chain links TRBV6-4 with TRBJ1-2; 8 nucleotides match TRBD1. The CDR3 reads CASSVSGGAYGYTF. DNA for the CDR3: TGTGCCAGCAGTGTTTCAGGGGGCGCCTATGGCTACACCTTC.